Following are 8 T cell receptor beta chains from one sample sequenced in a study of identical twins (dated by TCRdb to 2016 to 2017). Library generation was performed with 5' RACE. Sequencing was performed on an Illumina HiSeq 2000. TCRdb redid the processing of the public reads, applying fastp at Q25 and MiXCR, and retained in-frame beta chains. Rows are unified per CDR3 protein, each entry keeping the most common DNA and genes. This sample lists roughly 720,000 distinct CDR3 sequences; about 20% were detected once. The ten largest clones capture under 15% of the sample. This same sample was also part of a study on T cells expressing NK-cell markers.

Sequencing was done on a sample of PBMCs. The receptors derive from a woman aged 18 to 35 in good health.

The V call is TRBV6-1, the J call TRBJ2-7; weak D call: TRBD2 (5 bases). This CDR3 comprises 13 residues. Looked up from germline, CDR1 is MNHNS and CDR2 is SASEGT. Trimming pared 7 bases from V and 2 bases from J, leaving 12 bases between. CDR3 nucleotides: TGTGCCAGCAACCCGGTCGGGACCTACGAGCAGTACTTC. Translating gives CASNPVGTYEQYF.

CDR3 DNA sequence: TGTGCCAGTAGTATAGTTCCGACAGGGGAATACGAGCAGTACTTC. Its protein is CASSIVPTGEYEQYF. The chain links TRBV19 to TRBJ2-7; 8 bases are shared with TRBD1. This CDR3 is built from 15 residues. V trimming: 1 base; J trimming: 4 bases; junction bases outside the gene matches: 6. The germline V gene has CDR1 LNHDA and CDR2 SQIVND (reference sequence).

This clonotype was seen a handful of times. The genes are TRBV20-1 and TRBJ2-7, with D perhaps matching TRBD2 (5 bases). In germline, CDR1 is DFQATT, CDR2 SNEGSKA (reference sequence). The CDR3 extends over 15 amino acids. Trimming pared 0 bases from V and 6 bases from J, leaving 18 bases between. CDR3 sequence reads: CSARDQPSRSSEQYF. CDR3 nucleotide sequence: TGCAGTGCTAGAGATCAACCTAGCAGAAGTTCCGAGCAGTACTTC.

This clonotype was observed a handful of times. This chain connects TRBV11-2 to TRBJ2-7; D is tentatively TRBD1 or TRBD2 (5 bases each). Trimming cost V 1 base and J 4 bases, with 11 bases left between them. Germline V lookup: CDR1 SGHAT, CDR2 FQNNGV. There are 14 residues in the CDR3. The CDR3 DNA follows: TGTGCCAGCAGCTTAGCTAGGGACCAGTACGAGCAGTACTTC. It specifies CASSLARDQYEQYF. Full variable domain (missing parts from reference TRBV11-2 and TRBJ2-7): EAGVAQSPRYKIIEKRQSVAFWCNPISGHATLYWYQQILGQGPKLLIQFQNNGVVDDSQLPKDRFSAERLKGVDSTLKIQPAKLEDSAVYLCASSLARDQYEQYFGPGTRLTVT.

This clonotype was found many times. The chain employs TRBV6-1 and TRBJ1-1; possible D gene TRBD1, 5 bases. This CDR3 region has 14 residues. V dropped 2 bases and J dropped 1 base, with 8 bases sitting between them. The germline V gene has CDR1 MNHNS and CDR2 SASEGT. The CDR3 DNA follows: TGTGCCAGCAGTGAAACAGGTCCGAACACTGAAGCTTTCTTT. Translating gives CASSETGPNTEAFF.

This clonotype has only a few counts. The rearrangement uses TRBV20-1 and TRBJ1-3; no reliable D call. The germline V gene has CDR1 DFQATT and CDR2 SNEGSKA (reference sequence). V lost 3 bases and J lost 0, with 12 bases in between. The CDR3 runs to 15 residues. CDR3 sequence: CSARVRRNSGNTIYF. DNA of the CDR3: TGCAGTGCTAGGGTTCGGCGGAACTCTGGAAACACCATATATTTT.

This rearrangement joins TRBV14 to TRBJ2-1, with 8 positions matching TRBD2. Germline CDR1 SGHDN, CDR2 FVKESK. The CDR3 consists of 17 residues. Trimming at V came to 0 bases and at J to 0 bases, leaving 4 bases not matched to a gene. The CDR3 DNA is TGTGCCAGCAGCCAAGATTGGCGGGGGGTCTCCTACAATGAGCAGTTCTTC. Residues: CASSQDWRGVSYNEQFF.

Ten or more counts support this clonotype. V usage is TRBV12-3 or TRBV12-4 and J usage is TRBJ1-6, with no clear D. The CDR3 consists of 12 residues. V lost 7 bases, J lost 8 bases, and 9 bases lay in between. CDR3 amino acids: CASTVSDSPLHF. CDR3 sequence (DNA): TGTGCCAGCACCGTTTCTGATTCACCCCTCCACTTT.